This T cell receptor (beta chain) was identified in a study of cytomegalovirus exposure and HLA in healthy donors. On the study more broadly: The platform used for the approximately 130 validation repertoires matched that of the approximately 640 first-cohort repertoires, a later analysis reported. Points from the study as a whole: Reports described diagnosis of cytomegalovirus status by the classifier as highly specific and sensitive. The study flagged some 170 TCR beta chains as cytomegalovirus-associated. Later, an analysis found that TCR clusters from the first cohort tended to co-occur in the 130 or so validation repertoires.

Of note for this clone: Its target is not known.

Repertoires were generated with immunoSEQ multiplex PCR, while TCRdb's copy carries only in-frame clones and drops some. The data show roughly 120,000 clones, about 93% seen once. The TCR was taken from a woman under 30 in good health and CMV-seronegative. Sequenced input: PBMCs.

The CDR3 sequence: CSVERTTHFF. CDR3 DNA sequence: TGCAGTGTCGAGCGGACTACCCATTTCTTC. The chain joins TRBV20-1 to TRBJ2-1; D may be TRBD2 (6 bases). CDR3 size: 10 residues. Looked up from germline, CDR1 is DFQATT and CDR2 is SNEGSKA (reference sequence). V was pared by 7 bases and J by 16 bases, with 17 bases between.